Listed below are T cell receptor beta chains from one sample, sequenced in a study of blood T cell repertoires in COVID-19. Here immunoSEQ multiplex PCR was the method, and the copy in TCRdb shows in-frame clones only, minus some. The sample has approximately 110,000 clones; around 83% are singletons. The sequenced sample was peripheral blood. The receptors were gathered from a woman aged 80 or over with acute or convalescent COVID-19. CDR3s include the opening cysteine and the closing phenylalanine or tryptophan.

cdr3_length v_call cdr3_aa
15 TRBV5-6 CASSLTGSSGNTIYF
15 TRBV28 CASSLVAGRVGELFF
13 TRBV24-1 CATSGQGTDTQYF
17 TRBV4-3 CASSQVLGQGAKNIQYF
14 TRBV19 CASSIGSGQETQYF
17 TRBV6-1 CASSEGSRTGGLETQYF
16 TRBV19 CASSRTSGGSYNEQFF
16 TRBV4-1 CASSQGPGRDNQPQHF
14 TRBV7-9 CASSRSGQFFSQHF
16 TRBV9 CASSPQTSGRRNEQFF
13 TRBV2 CASSVGRGNTIYF
14 TRBV27 CASSSQRRGNEQFF
16 TRBV5-4 CASSLVLAGENYEQYF
17 TRBV5-6 CASSLVEGVGYNSPLHF
15 TRBV6-5 CASSLLADSYNEQFF
14 TRBV6-5 CASTNGGVDTEAFF
19 TRBV19 CASSTRPGSSGQNTGELFF
15 TRBV30 CAWSRPAGMNTEAFF
14 TRBV19 CASATLEERGELFF
15 TRBV11-3 CASSLGQAYNSPLHF
15 TRBV10-3 CAIREQGAAYNEQFF
15 TRBV27 CASSLLDFNDNEQFF
16 TRBV24-1 CATSESRDRGNQPQHF
13 TRBV27 CASSFPGGTEAFF
15 TRBV11-2 CASSLDTGAFSPLHF
12 TRBV3-1/TRBV3-2 CASSQVSGGYTF
16 TRBV3-1/TRBV3-2 CASSQGSGTGGRGYTF
16 TRBV10-3 CAISDIGTGFNEKLFF
15 TRBV24-1 CATPSRGRDTGELFF
13 TRBV18 CATSGDWGNEQFF
15 TRBV5-1 CASSLTASNTGELFF
16 TRBV28 CASSPIAGRMGDTQYF
11 TRBV30 CASSRESEAFF
16 TRBV18 CASSPGRLMNTGELFF
15 TRBV15 CATSRDIGVNTEAFF
14 TRBV12-5 CASGARRDYNEQFF
15 TRBV11-3 CASSLDERITGELFF
14 TRBV4-1 CASSRRGALYEQYF
14 TRBV7-2 CASSPTSTQETQYF
14 TRBV28 CASSLSPLEEKQYF
14 TRBV3-1/TRBV3-2 CASSLGQGGGELFF
14 TRBV5-1 CASSYTGDTGELFF
15 TRBV27 CASSLRTGGNTEAFF
13 TRBV19 CASSQTGYEPQHF
16 TRBV11-2 CASSRAVDRVNYGYTF
13 TRBV9 CASSVGALTEAFF
15 TRBV2 CASHTTGSNTGELFF
11 TRBV29-1 CSAYRGTEAFF
15 TRBV13 CASSSGTGSNQPQHF
12 TRBV30 CAWSGGYAEQFF
15 TRBV28 CASRVSPVPYNEQFF
14 TRBV11-2 CASSLKFTGTEAFF
15 TRBV7-9 CASSADGTGGPGYTF